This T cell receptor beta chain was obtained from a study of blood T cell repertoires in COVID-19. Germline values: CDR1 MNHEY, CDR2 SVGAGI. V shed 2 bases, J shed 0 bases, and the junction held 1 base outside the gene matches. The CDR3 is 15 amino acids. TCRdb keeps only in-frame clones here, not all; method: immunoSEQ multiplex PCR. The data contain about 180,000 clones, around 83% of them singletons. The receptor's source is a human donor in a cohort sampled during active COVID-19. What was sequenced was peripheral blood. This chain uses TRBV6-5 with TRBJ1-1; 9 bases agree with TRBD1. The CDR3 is CASSYGTGMNTEAFF. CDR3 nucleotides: TGTGCCAGCAGTTACGGGACAGGGATGAACACTGAAGCTTTCTTT.